This is a list of T cell receptor beta chains from one sample in a study of blood T cell repertoires in COVID-19. Profiled with immunoSEQ multiplex PCR; TCRdb holds only in-frame clones, not every one. This table has 210,000 or so clones, under 80% appearing once. The sequenced sample was peripheral blood. These receptors were collected from a man over 45 who had recovered from COVID-19. Both conserved end residues are part of each CDR3. The D gene is left open where the match is weak. Expanded clones are given a class, and other clones once, few, many or no size at all.

len | abundance | d_gene | j_gene | v_gene | CDR3aa | CDR3nt
14 | . | TRBD2 | TRBJ2-7 | TRBV10-3 | CAIISGLAGDEQYF | TGTGCCATCATTAGTGGACTAGCGGGAGACGAGCAGTACTTC
14 | . | . | TRBJ2-7 | TRBV11-3 | CASLSSRVLDEQYF | TGTGCCAGCCTCAGCTCCCGGGTCCTTGACGAGCAGTACTTC
12 | . | . | TRBJ2-1 | TRBV24-1 | CATSEASNEQFF | TGTGCCACCAGTGAGGCTAGCAATGAGCAGTTCTTC
13 | . | TRBD1 | TRBJ2-7 | TRBV7-3 | CASSLSQGLEQYF | TGTGCCAGCAGCTTATCACAGGGGCTCGAGCAGTACTTC
14 | . | TRBD2 | TRBJ2-1 | TRBV28 | CASSITSGSNEQFF | TGTGCCAGCAGTATCACTAGCGGGAGCAATGAGCAGTTCTTC
11 | . | . | TRBJ1-1 | TRBV28 | CASSFDTEAFF | TGTGCCAGCAGTTTCGACACTGAAGCTTTCTTT
14 | few | TRBD2 | TRBJ2-3 | TRBV5-1 | CASSLGTSRDTQYF | TGCGCCAGCAGCTTGGGGACTAGCAGAGATACGCAGTATTTT
17 | . | TRBD1 | TRBJ2-5 | TRBV15 | CATSRVKGTGLQETQYF | TGTGCCACCAGCAGAGTTAAAGGGACAGGGTTGCAAGAGACCCAGTACTTC
14 | . | . | TRBJ2-5 | TRBV7-2 | CASSLAWSGRTQYF | TGTGCCAGCAGCTTAGCTTGGTCGGGAAGGACCCAGTACTTC
16 | . | TRBD2 | TRBJ2-7 | TRBV27 | CASSIRPSGVSVEQYF | TGTGCCAGCAGTATCAGACCTAGCGGGGTCAGTGTAGAGCAGTACTTC
19 | . | TRBD1 | TRBJ2-7 | TRBV19 | CASSLEAGTGAQVYCEQYF | TGTGCCAGTAGTTTAGAAGCCGGGACAGGGGCTCAGGTATACTGCGAGCAGTACTTC
15 | few | . | TRBJ2-2 | TRBV7-9 | CASSLVPVRTGELFF | TGTGCCAGCAGCTTAGTCCCCGTACGGACCGGGGAGCTGTTTTTT
18 | . | . | TRBJ2-6 | TRBV7-3 | CASTRSAGASSGANVLTF | TGTGCCAGCACTCGGTCGGCAGGGGCTAGCTCTGGGGCCAACGTCCTGACTTTC
14 | . | TRBD2 | TRBJ2-3 | TRBV4-1 | CASSKREGTDTQYF | TGCGCCAGCAGCAAGCGGGAGGGCACAGATACGCAGTATTTT
14 | . | . | TRBJ2-5 | TRBV5-6 | CASSDVGVQETQYF | TGTGCCAGCAGCGACGTGGGCGTCCAAGAGACCCAGTACTTC
15 | . | TRBD2 | TRBJ2-5 | TRBV19 | CASSESGGAVSTQYF | TGTGCCAGTAGTGAATCCGGGGGGGCCGTTTCGACCCAGTACTTC
17 | . | TRBD1 | TRBJ1-2 | TRBV6-2/TRBV6-3 | CASSYKDRASVYYGYTF | TGTGCCAGCAGTTACAAGGACAGGGCGTCTGTATACTATGGCTACACCTTC
15 | . | TRBD1 | TRBJ2-1 | TRBV27 | CASSSTGGSYNEQFF | TGTGCCAGCAGTTCGACAGGGGGGTCCTACAATGAGCAGTTCTTC
15 | . | . | TRBJ2-4 | TRBV20-1 | CSASHPGVAKNIQYF | TGCAGTGCTAGTCACCCGGGAGTAGCCAAAAACATTCAGTACTTC
11 | . | . | TRBJ2-7 | TRBV29-1 | CSVVEAYEQYF | TGCAGCGTTGTTGAGGCCTACGAGCAGTACTTC
16 | . | . | TRBJ2-2 | TRBV11-3 | CASSNNPVLGAGELFF | TGTGCCAGCAGCAATAATCCGGTCTTGGGAGCCGGGGAGCTGTTTTTT
15 | . | TRBD1 | TRBJ2-5 | TRBV27 | CASSLSRQGGETQYF | TGTGCCAGCAGTTTATCGAGACAGGGCGGTGAGACCCAGTACTTC
12 | . | . | TRBJ2-5 | TRBV11-2 | CASSLARETQYF | TGTGCCAGCAGCTTAGCGCGAGAGACCCAGTACTTC
12 | . | . | TRBJ1-2 | TRBV19 | CASTDSYYGYTF | TGTGCCAGTACTGACAGCTACTATGGCTACACCTTC
14 | . | . | TRBJ2-7 | TRBV6-2/TRBV6-3 | CASSDSYPTYEQYF | TGTGCCAGCAGTGACTCCTACCCCACCTACGAGCAGTACTTC
12 | . | TRBD2 | TRBJ2-7 | TRBV29-1 | CSAGTTTYEQYF | TGCAGCGCCGGGACTACAACCTACGAGCAGTACTTC
14 | once | . | TRBJ2-5 | TRBV18 | CASSPSVRIKTQYF | TGTGCCAGCTCACCATCTGTTCGTATAAAGACCCAGTACTTC
15 | . | TRBD2 | TRBJ2-5 | TRBV30 | CAWRSEREIRETQYF | TGTGCCTGGAGGTCGGAGCGGGAGATAAGAGAGACCCAGTACTTC
16 | . | . | TRBJ2-7 | TRBV9 | CASSVRDKPSSYEQYF | TGTGCCAGCAGCGTCCGGGACAAGCCCAGCTCCTACGAGCAGTACTTC
16 | . | . | TRBJ1-2 | TRBV3-1/TRBV3-2 | CASSPQGQGPWDGYTF | TGTGCCAGCAGCCCCCAGGGCCAGGGGCCCTGGGATGGCTACACCTTC
17 | . | . | TRBJ2-7 | TRBV4-3 | CASSQYYLALSSYEQYF | TGCGCCAGCAGCCAATACTATCTAGCTCTGAGCTCCTACGAGCAGTACTTC
15 | few | . | TRBJ1-3 | TRBV6-1 | CASSEGGNSGNTIYF | TGTGCCAGCAGTGAAGGAGGGAATTCAGGAAACACCATATATTTT
13 | . | . | TRBJ1-2 | TRBV28 | CASSLPQGNGYTF | TGTGCCAGCAGTTTACCCCAGGGGAATGGCTACACCTTC
14 | . | . | TRBJ1-3 | TRBV5-1 | CASSLDSSGNTIYF | TGCGCCAGCAGCTTGGACAGCTCTGGAAACACCATATATTTT
16 | . | TRBD2 | TRBJ2-1 | TRBV24-1 | CATSEVAGGSYNEQFF | TGTGCCACCAGTGAAGTAGCGGGGGGCTCCTACAATGAGCAGTTCTTC
16 | . | TRBD2 | TRBJ2-1 | TRBV9 | CASSVELAGSYNEQFF | TGTGCCAGCAGCGTAGAACTAGCGGGAAGCTACAATGAGCAGTTCTTC
15 | . | TRBD1 | TRBJ2-5 | TRBV7-9 | CASSHRQGSEETQYF | TGTGCCAGCAGCCACCGACAGGGTTCTGAAGAGACCCAGTACTTC
15 | once | TRBD2 | TRBJ2-7 | TRBV11-3 | CASSSGGLANYEQYF | TGTGCCAGCAGCTCTGGGGGACTAGCGAATTACGAGCAGTACTTC
11 | . | . | TRBJ2-1 | TRBV30 | CAWRGVDEQFF | TGTGCCTGGAGGGGAGTGGATGAGCAGTTCTTC
14 | . | TRBD2 | TRBJ2-1 | TRBV7-9 | CASSETSGGNEQFF | TGTGCCAGCTCGGAGACTAGCGGAGGCAATGAGCAGTTCTTC
15 | . | . | TRBJ2-7 | TRBV4-1 | CASSQDAQGIYEQYF | TGCGCCAGCAGCCAAGATGCCCAGGGGATCTACGAGCAGTACTTC
15 | . | TRBD2 | TRBJ2-3 | TRBV5-1 | CASSLDGGRGDTQYF | TGCGCCAGCAGCTTGGATGGCGGGAGGGGAGATACGCAGTATTTT
15 | many | . | TRBJ2-2 | TRBV5-1 | CASSFMGAEAGELFF | TGCGCCAGCAGCTTTATGGGTGCAGAGGCCGGGGAGCTGTTTTTT
14 | . | . | TRBJ2-3 | TRBV27 | CATQEVISQDTQYF | TGTGCCACCCAGGAGGTCATTAGTCAAGATACGCAGTATTTT
14 | . | TRBD1 | TRBJ1-4 | TRBV5-1 | CASSPGQGLEKLFF | TGCGCCAGCAGCCCGGGACAGGGCCTTGAAAAACTGTTTTTT
14 | few | TRBD1 | TRBJ2-7 | TRBV18 | CASSPRQGTYEQYF | TGTGCCAGCTCACCGAGACAGGGAACCTACGAGCAGTACTTC
16 | once | TRBD2 | TRBJ2-1 | TRBV10-3 | CAITWTSGSDSNEQFF | TGTGCCATCACCTGGACTAGCGGGAGCGATTCGAATGAGCAGTTCTTC
14 | . | . | TRBJ2-5 | TRBV3-1/TRBV3-2 | CATKSGGGRETQYF | TGTGCCACCAAATCAGGAGGAGGTCGGGAGACCCAGTACTTC
14 | . | TRBD1 | TRBJ2-7 | TRBV5-1 | CASSGTGGDYEQYF | TGCGCCAGCAGCGGGACAGGGGGCGACTACGAGCAGTACTTC
15 | once | . | TRBJ1-5 | TRBV28 | CASSFRTPSNQPQHF | TGTGCCAGCAGTTTCAGGACTCCTAGCAATCAGCCCCAGCATTTT
12 | . | TRBD1 | TRBJ1-1 | TRBV6-2/TRBV6-3 | CASSRRTGKTFF | TGTGCCAGCAGCCGACGGACAGGTAAAACTTTCTTT
13 | . | TRBD2 | TRBJ2-1 | TRBV2 | CASRTSGSSEQFF | TGTGCCAGCCGGACTAGCGGGAGTAGTGAGCAGTTCTTC
15 | . | . | TRBJ2-2 | TRBV6-1 | CASSDQAGNTGELFF | TGTGCCAGCAGTGACCAGGCAGGGAACACCGGGGAGCTGTTTTTT
13 | few | . | TRBJ1-1 | TRBV27 | CASTPGGRAEAFF | TGTGCCAGCACCCCCGGGGGGCGGGCTGAAGCTTTCTTT
14 | . | TRBD2 | TRBJ2-7 | TRBV6-2/TRBV6-3 | CASSSTTSWYEQYF | TGTGCCAGCAGTTCCACGACTAGCTGGTACGAGCAGTACTTC
16 | . | TRBD2 | TRBJ2-1 | TRBV7-6 | CASSLEPGGAAHEQFF | TGTGCCAGCAGCTTAGAACCGGGAGGGGCCGCCCATGAGCAGTTCTTC
14 | . | TRBD1 | TRBJ1-1 | TRBV29-1 | CSGWDSTRWTEAFF | TGCAGCGGCTGGGACAGCACCCGTTGGACTGAAGCTTTCTTT
16 | . | . | TRBJ2-3 | TRBV6-2/TRBV6-3 | CASSQAWGGAADTQYF | TGTGCCAGCAGTCAAGCCTGGGGGGGGGCGGCAGATACGCAGTATTTT
14 | . | . | TRBJ2-5 | TRBV3-1/TRBV3-2 | CASSHVDTQETQYF | TGTGCCAGCAGCCACGTGGACACCCAAGAGACCCAGTACTTC